One and the same sample provided the 2 T cell receptor beta chains below, sequenced in a study of CD8 T cells in ankylosing spondylitis. General observations from the study: Ankylosing spondylitis blood seemed to carry a telltale TCR beta motif made of roughly eight highly homologous variants.

Their target antigens are unknown. TCRdb reprocessed the 5' RACE reads with MiXCR, giving one entry per CDR3 protein. Of 700,000 to 850,000 distinct CDR3 sequences listed, approximately 12% are singletons. Sample: blood, either unsorted or a sorted T cell fraction (not recorded which). The receptors come from a male donor with ankylosing spondylitis.

The chain is built from TRBV28 and TRBJ2-2; no reliable D call. Germline V gene data show CDR1 as MDHEN and CDR2 as SYDVKM. The V end lost 2 bases, the J end lost 4 bases, and 5 bases lay between the germline ends. CDR3 length: 13 residues. CDR3: CASSLRITGELFF. CDR3 sequence (DNA): TGTGCCAGCAGTTTACGAATCACCGGGGAGCTGTTTTTT.

This clonotype was seen ten or more times. The chain links TRBV29-1 to TRBJ2-3; maybe TRBD1 (6 bases). V dropped 7 bases and J dropped 1 base, with 12 bases sitting between them. This CDR3 is 13 amino acids long. Germline values: CDR1 SQVTM, CDR2 ANQGSEA. In DNA, the CDR3 is TGCAGCGCCGTACGGACAGGCACAGATACGCAGTATTTT. This encodes CSAVRTGTDTQYF.